Listed here are 3 T cell receptor beta chains from one sample, sequenced in a study of metastatic and nonmetastatic thyroid tumors. Patients had received no treatment of any kind before thyroid surgery. TCRdb reassembled clones from the PCR reads with MiXCR. The sample holds around 18,000 clones, more than 25% seen once. The sequenced sample consisted of tumor tissue. The source of these receptors is a female donor with papillary thyroid cancer or a benign thyroid nodule (not recorded which). Some clones in this sample may be carry-over from other donors' samples.

This clone was seen once. This chain connects TRBV30 to TRBJ2-7; TRBD2 might be the D (6 bases). The CDR3 has 13 amino acids. The V gene's germline CDR1 is GTSNPN and CDR2 SVGIG (reference sequence). The V end was cut by 5 bases, the J end by 4 bases, with 15 bases between. The CDR3 DNA sequence: TGTGCCTGGGCCCCGAGTGCGGGATACGAGCAGTACTTC. It encodes CAWAPSAGYEQYF.

This CDR3 reads CSAPTGTYEQYF. CDR3 coding DNA: TGCAGTGCGCCGACAGGGACATACGAGCAGTACTTC. J is TRBJ2-7 and V is TRBV20-1; 7 nucleotides align to TRBD1. The length of the CDR3 is 12 residues. The germline V gene encodes CDR1 DFQATT and CDR2 SNEGSKA (reference sequence). V gave up 6 bases and J gave up 4 bases; unmatched junction bases: 6.

The J gene is TRBJ2-3, the V gene TRBV7-6; D might be TRBD2 (6 bases). There are 15 residues in the CDR3. With 4 bases removed from V and 2 bases from J, the gap between germline ends came to 13 bases. Germline CDR1 reads SGHVS; CDR2 reads FNYEAQ. The CDR3 DNA is TGTGCCAGCAGCTCCTGGGGCGGGAACACAGATACGCAGTATTTT. Translated, it gives CASSSWGGNTDTQYF.